The 30 T cell receptor beta chains below were found in one sample sequenced in a study of identical twins. TCRdb re-analysed the 5' RACE reads in MiXCR, keeping a single row per CDR3 protein. The sample yields around 480,000 distinct CDR3 sequences, approximately 15% seen once. This same sample was also taken into another study, of yellow fever vaccine responses in identical twins.

The specimen was CD4+ T cells sorted from blood. All receptors derive from a woman between 18 and 30 years old in good health.

Only a few counts were recorded for this clonotype. The CDR3 protein is CASSPLGTQGTEAFF. The CDR3 bases are TGTGCCAGCTCACCACTAGGAACCCAGGGCACTGAAGCTTTCTTT. This chain connects TRBV18 to TRBJ1-1; possible D gene TRBD1, 5 bases. Per the germline V gene, CDR1 is KGHSH and CDR2 is LQKENI. CDR3 length equals 15 residues. Trimming stripped 1 base from V and 4 bases from J, with 13 bases between.

The CDR3: CASSYPGQVTQYF. In DNA, the CDR3 is TGCGCCAGCAGCTACCCGGGCCAGGTTACGCAGTATTTT. This chain uses TRBV5-1 with TRBJ2-3; D is unclear. Germline V gene sequence: CDR1 SGHRS, CDR2 YFSETQ. The CDR3 contains 13 residues. V was shortened by 3 bases and J by 8 bases, with 13 bases between the two germline ends.

The rearrangement uses TRBV6-1 and TRBJ2-3, with a tentative D call TRBD2 (5 bases). V lost 6 bases to trimming and J lost 0 bases, with 13 bases between them. The germline gives CDR1 MNHNS, CDR2 SASEGT. The length of the CDR3 is 15 residues. In nucleotides, the CDR3 is TGTGCCAGCAGGAAGAGCGGAGACAGCACAGATACGCAGTATTTT. Amino acids: CASRKSGDSTDTQYF.

The chain recombines TRBV12-3 or TRBV12-4 with TRBJ1-3; 7 bases line up with TRBD1. Trimming removed 7 bases from V and 7 bases from J; junction bases left unmatched: 7. This CDR3 contains 13 residues. The CDR3 sequence is CASKGGFGNTIYF. The CDR3 nucleotides are TGTGCCAGCAAAGGGGGCTTCGGGAACACCATATATTTT.

This clonotype was counted a few times. The chain recombines TRBV15 with TRBJ2-3; D gene unclear. Germline lookup yields CDR1 LNHNV and CDR2 YYDKDF (reference sequence). This CDR3 region has 16 residues. The V end was cut by 2 bases, the J end by 2 bases, with 14 bases between. This chain's CDR3 is CATSRKRAGFTDTQYF. The CDR3, as DNA: TGTGCCACCAGCAGAAAAAGGGCCGGTTTCACAGATACGCAGTATTTT.

This clonotype has more than one count but fewer than ten. The rearrangement uses TRBV2 and TRBJ2-1, with 14 bases fitting TRBD2. V was pared by 6 bases and J by 7 bases, with 14 bases of the junction left unmatched. Germline values: CDR1 SNHLY, CDR2 FYNNEI. The CDR3 totals 18 residues. Here the CDR3 DNA reads TGTGCCAGCAGAGTAGGGCCGGGCGGGACTAGCGGGAGTAATGAGCAGTTCTTC. It yields the protein CASRVGPGGTSGSNEQFF.

The J gene is TRBJ2-2, the V gene TRBV12-3 or TRBV12-4; 7 positions match TRBD2. Unmatched junction bases numbered 9, after V lost 3 bases and J lost 5 bases. The CDR3 has 16 residues. The CDR3 nucleotides read TGTGCCAGCAGTTTTGTTGGGGGAGGGTGGACCGGGGAGCTGTTTTTT. This encodes CASSFVGGGWTGELFF.

This clonotype was seen a handful of times. The rearrangement uses TRBV6-2 or TRBV6-3 and TRBJ2-1; D call uncertain. V was cut by 2 bases and J by 0 bases, with 8 bases left in between. CDR1 and CDR2 (germline): MNHEY, SVGEGT. The CDR3 sequence is 15 residues long. CDR3 nucleotide sequence: TGTGCCAGCAGTTACAAATTAGGCTCCTACAATGAGCAGTTCTTC. This codes for CASSYKLGSYNEQFF.

Concerning this clonotype: An end of the junction does not agree with germline; a read error may underlie this. This chain uses TRBV19 with TRBJ2-3, with TRBD2 matching 7 bases. The CDR3 runs to 16 residues. Germline V gene data show CDR1 as LNHDA and CDR2 as SQIVND (reference sequence). This chain's CDR3 is CTSSIASGARTDTQYF. DNA of the CDR3: TGTACCAGTAGTATAGCCAGCGGGGCCCGCACAGATACGCAGTATTTT.

The CDR3 protein is CSVEARGLYNEQFF. The CDR3 DNA follows: TGCAGCGTTGAAGCCAGGGGGCTGTACAATGAGCAGTTCTTC. The genes are TRBV29-1 and TRBJ2-1; TRBD1 matches at 8 bases. Germline lookup yields CDR1 SQVTM and CDR2 ANQGSEA. Losses at the gene ends were 1 base for V and 4 bases for J; bases not matched to a gene: 3. The CDR3 runs to 14 residues.

The DNA of the CDR3 is TGTGCCAGCAGCGAAACAGGCTCAGAGACCCAGTACTTC. The encoded protein is CASSETGSETQYF. The genes are TRBV6-6 and TRBJ2-5, with D possibly TRBD1 on 5 matching bases. The germline V gene has CDR1 MNHNY and CDR2 SVGAGI (reference sequence). V lost 6 bases to trimming and J lost 4 bases, with 12 bases between them. The CDR3 has 13 amino acids.

This clonotype came up many times. J is TRBJ2-7 and V is TRBV12-3 or TRBV12-4; TRBD1 agrees at 9 bases. V shed 0 bases and J 3 bases; nucleotides not matched to a gene: 3. This CDR3 comprises 15 residues. The DNA of the CDR3 is TGTGCCAGCAGTTTAGCCCCGGGACAGGGCTACGAGCAGTACTTC. Translation: CASSLAPGQGYEQYF.

The chain links TRBV29-1 to TRBJ2-7; D is possibly TRBD1 (6 bases). Germline values: CDR1 SQVTM, CDR2 ANQGSEA. V was trimmed by 6 bases and J by 0 bases, leaving 12 bases between them. This CDR3 is built from 13 residues. In DNA form, the CDR3 reads TGCAGCGTGGTCCGGGACATCTCCTACGAGCAGTACTTC. This gives the protein CSVVRDISYEQYF.

This clonotype was detected many times. The V call is TRBV15, the J call TRBJ2-5; the D gene is possibly TRBD1 (6 bases). This CDR3 spans 16 amino acids. V was pared by 1 base and J by 5 bases, with 17 bases between. The germline CDR1 and CDR2 sequences are LNHNV and YYDKDF (reference sequence). The CDR3 region has the DNA TGTGCCACCAGCAGAGCTACAGGGACAAAAGGGGAGACCCAGTACTTC. Amino acids: CATSRATGTKGETQYF.

The chain combines TRBV20-1 with TRBJ2-1, with TRBD2 matching 10 bases. Losses at the gene ends were 0 bases for V and 6 bases for J; bases not matched to a gene: 8. Germline V gives CDR1 DFQATT, CDR2 SNEGSKA (reference sequence). The CDR3 extends over 16 amino acids. CDR3 protein: CSARDPLAGALNEQFF. The CDR3, as DNA: TGCAGTGCTAGAGATCCGCTAGCGGGGGCCCTCAATGAGCAGTTCTTC.

The chain couples TRBV20-1 to TRBJ1-3; TRBD1 matches 7 bases. Per the germline V gene, CDR1 is DFQATT and CDR2 is SNEGSKA (reference sequence). Germline trimming cut 5 bases from V and 1 base from J; bases unmatched to any gene: 2. CDR3 length: 13 amino acids. CDR3 DNA: TGCAGTGCTGCACAGGGGTCTGGAAACACCATATATTTT. Protein product: CSAAQGSGNTIYF.

This clonotype was counted between two and nine times. The rearrangement joins TRBV20-1 to TRBJ2-5, with 8 positions matching TRBD2. Germline V gene lookup returns CDR1 DFQATT and CDR2 SNEGSKA (reference sequence). The trim removed 6 bases at V and 7 bases at J, leaving 7 bases unmatched. The CDR3 runs to 12 residues. CDR3: CSALERGWTQYF. The CDR3 DNA reads as TGCAGTGCGTTAGAGCGGGGGTGGACCCAGTACTTC.

This clonotype was observed a few times. This sequence joins TRBV20-1 and TRBJ2-3; no clear D. Germline V gene lookup returns CDR1 DFQATT and CDR2 SNEGSKA (reference sequence). The CDR3 spans 12 residues. Trimming shortened V by 3 bases and J by 5 bases, and 9 bases separated the two germline ends. CDR3 in amino acids: CSASPEEDTQYF. The CDR3 region has the DNA TGCAGTGCTAGCCCGGAAGAAGATACGCAGTATTTT.

The sample holds a few counts of this clonotype. This rearrangement joins TRBV6-2 or TRBV6-3 to TRBJ2-7, with TRBD2 identical over 7 bases. In germline, CDR1 is MNHEY, CDR2 SVGEGT. V was pared by 2 bases and J by 3 bases, with 10 bases of the junction left unmatched. This CDR3 contains 16 residues. In DNA, the CDR3 is TGTGCCAGCAGTTACCAGCGGGGCTGGGGAATCTACGAGCAGTACTTC. Protein: CASSYQRGWGIYEQYF.

The chain employs TRBV5-6 and TRBJ2-2; 10 nucleotides match TRBD2. This CDR3 is 16 amino acids long. Germline assignment: CDR1 SGHDT and CDR2 YYEEEE. V was clipped by 2 bases and J by 3 bases; unmatched bases: 4. In DNA form, the CDR3 reads TGTGCCAGCAGCTTAGCGGGGGGGCCTGACACCGGGGAGCTGTTTTTT. It encodes CASSLAGGPDTGELFF.

This rearrangement joins TRBV28 to TRBJ2-7, with 7 positions matching TRBD1. The CDR3 has 14 amino acids. Germline assignment: CDR1 MDHEN and CDR2 SYDVKM. J lost 5 bases, V lost 4 bases, and 8 bases had no gene match. The CDR3 here is CASSYDRVDHEQYF. CDR3 DNA sequence: TGTGCCAGCAGTTATGACAGGGTAGATCACGAGCAGTACTTC. The entire variable domain, with the rest obtained from reference TRBV28 and TRBJ2-7, is as follows: DVKVTQSSRYLVKRTGEKVFLECVQDMDHENMFWYRQDPGLGLRLIYFSYDVKMKEKGDIPEGYSVSREKKERFSLILESASTNQTSMYLCASSYDRVDHEQYFGPGTRLTVT.

In this sample, this clonotype turned up a few times. The chain uses TRBV6-1 and TRBJ1-1; maybe TRBD1 (5 bases). V was cut by 5 bases and J by 3 bases, with 13 bases left in between. Per germline, CDR1 MNHNS and CDR2 SASEGT. The CDR3 is 14 amino acids. The CDR3 coding sequence is TGTGCCAGCAGTCCAAGGGGATTTGACACTGAAGCTTTCTTT. Residues: CASSPRGFDTEAFF.

V and J are TRBV11-2 and TRBJ1-1, with 8 positions matching TRBD1. Trimming at V came to 5 bases and at J to 7 bases, leaving 3 bases not matched to a gene. The CDR3 has 12 residues. Germline CDR1 SGHAT, CDR2 FQNNGV. This CDR3 is CASSADRGEAFF. In DNA, the CDR3 is TGTGCCAGCAGCGCAGACAGGGGTGAAGCTTTCTTT.

A few counts support this clonotype. J is TRBJ1-2 and V is TRBV7-2; tentative D call: TRBD1 (5 bases). This CDR3 region has 15 residues. The germline V gene has CDR1 SGHTA and CDR2 FQGNSA. Trimming removed 5 bases at V and 2 bases at J, with 15 bases between. CDR3 loop: CASSPAGSGNYGYTF. DNA for the CDR3: TGTGCCAGCAGCCCAGCGGGTTCAGGGAACTATGGCTACACCTTC.

This clonotype was counted between two and nine times. V usage is TRBV12-3 or TRBV12-4 and J usage is TRBJ2-1; the D gene is possibly TRBD2 (6 bases). The CDR3 contains 14 residues. Trimming left V 5 bases short and J 6 bases short, with 14 bases between. For the CDR3, the DNA is TGTGCCAGCAGTCTTGCGTGGAGGGGCAATGAGCAGTTCTTC. This encodes CASSLAWRGNEQFF.

This clonotype was seen a few times. The chain links TRBV12-3 or TRBV12-4 to TRBJ2-2; 11 bases map to TRBD2. V dropped 4 bases and J dropped 4; count of bases not matched to a gene: 5. This CDR3 has 16 residues. The CDR3, as DNA: TGTGCCAGCAGTTATAGCGGGAGGGCCTTCACCGGGGAGCTGTTTTTT. This sequence encodes CASSYSGRAFTGELFF.

This chain joins TRBV28 and TRBJ2-2, with a possible D match to TRBD2 (6 bases). The CDR3 runs 12 residues. The V end lost 5 bases, the J end lost 10 bases, and 11 bases lay between the germline ends. Germline values: CDR1 MDHEN, CDR2 SYDVKM. CDR3 bases: TGTGCCAGCAGTAGCCGGGAGATGGAGCTGTTTTTT. It codes for CASSSREMELFF.

V usage is TRBV14 and J usage is TRBJ2-1; 12 bases are a match to TRBD2. V gave up 6 bases and J gave up 7 bases; unmatched junction bases: 7. The CDR3 consists of 15 residues. Germline CDR1 SGHDN, CDR2 FVKESK. CDR3 sequence reads: CASSLTSGRWNEQFF. For the CDR3, the DNA is TGTGCCAGCAGTCTCACTAGCGGGAGGTGGAATGAGCAGTTCTTC.

This clonotype was recorded a few times. The CDR3 DNA is TGTGCCACCAGTGATTGGAGACAGGGGAGGGACTATAGCAATCAGCCCCAGCATTTT. This translates into CATSDWRQGRDYSNQPQHF. The genes are TRBV24-1 and TRBJ1-5; 8 bases are a match to TRBD1. The germline CDR1 and CDR2 sequences are KGHDR and SFDVKD. This CDR3 spans 19 amino acids. The ends lost 2 bases at V and 0 bases at J; junction bases unmatched: 11.

Note on this clonotype: A much larger clone differs by one base, so this may be a read error. The chain employs TRBV12-3 or TRBV12-4 and TRBJ1-1; no clear D gene. CDR3 length: 13 amino acids. The V end lost 2 bases, the J end lost 1 base, and 5 bases lay between the germline ends. The CDR3 here is CASSLHGNTEAFF. Here the CDR3 DNA reads TGTGCCAGCAGTTTACATGGGAACACTGAAGCTTTCTTT.